This passage covers 21 T cell receptor beta chains from one sample sequenced in a study of cytomegalovirus exposure and HLA in healthy donors. PCR primers comprised 60 Vbeta and 13 Jbeta primers. Using immunoSEQ multiplex PCR, the repertoire was profiled, and TCRdb retains in-frame clones only, with some absent. The table shows tens of thousands of clones, with just under 85% occurring only once. The sequencing sample was made of PBMCs. These receptors all come from a man aged 45-60 years in good health and CMV-seronegative.

V usage is TRBV30 and J usage is TRBJ1-6, with a tentative D call TRBD1 (6 bases). The CDR3 has 13 residues. Looked up from germline, CDR1 is GTSNPN and CDR2 is SVGIG (reference sequence). Trimming removed 5 bases at V and 8 bases at J, with 13 bases between. CDR3 in DNA: TGTGCCTGGCAAGGGGGGGAGCATTCACCCCTCCACTTT. It encodes CAWQGGEHSPLHF.

For the CDR3, the DNA is TGTGCCAGCAGGCCCACTGAGATGAACACTGAAGCTTTCTTT. It translates to CASRPTEMNTEAFF. The V gene is TRBV6-5, the J gene TRBJ1-1, with D hard to call. Germline CDR1 MNHEY, CDR2 SVGAGI. CDR3 length equals 14 residues. V gave up 6 bases and J gave up 0 bases, with 11 bases separating them.

The J gene is TRBJ2-5, the V gene TRBV5-6; 8 positions match TRBD1. Trimming removed 1 base from V and 3 bases from J; junction bases left unmatched: 5. Germline CDR1 and CDR2: SGHDT and YYEEEE. CDR3 length: 15 amino acids. The CDR3 nucleotides read TGTGCCAGCAGCTTGCCGGGACAGGCCAAAGAGACCCAGTACTTC. This gives the protein CASSLPGQAKETQYF. The full variable domain, with the rest looked up from reference TRBV5-6 and TRBJ2-5, is DAGVTQSPTHLIKTRGQQVTLRCSPKSGHDTVSWYQQALGQGPQFIFQYYEEEERQRGNFPDRFSGHQFPNYSSELNVNALLLGDSALYLCASSLPGQAKETQYFGPGTRLLVL.

J is TRBJ2-1 and V is TRBV4-2; a possible D gene is TRBD2 (7 bases). This CDR3 is built from 16 residues. Per germline, CDR1 LGHNA and CDR2 YNFKEQ. The ends were cut back, 1 base at V and 4 bases at J, with 14 bases in the middle. The CDR3 protein is CASSQVGGGPYNEQFF. The CDR3 coding sequence is TGTGCCAGCAGCCAAGTCGGCGGGGGCCCATACAATGAGCAGTTCTTC.

As DNA, the CDR3 is TGTGCCAGCACCATCTCGGGGACAGCGAACACCGGGGAGCTGTTTTTT. Its protein product is CASTISGTANTGELFF. The chain uses TRBV7-2 and TRBJ2-2, with 7 bases aligning to TRBD1. The CDR3 runs to 16 residues. The V segment lost 7 bases and the J segment 0 bases; nucleotides outside the gene matches: 8. Germline V lookup: CDR1 SGHTA, CDR2 FQGNSA.

The V call is TRBV5-6, the J call TRBJ1-1, with D perhaps TRBD1 (6 bases). Trimming removed 4 bases from V and 2 bases from J, with 24 bases in between. Germline CDR1 reads SGHDT; CDR2 reads YYEEEE. The CDR3 length is 18 residues. The CDR3 loop reads CASSLTRIGGALNTEAFF. The DNA for the CDR3 is TGTGCCAGCAGCCTGACCCGAATAGGGGGGGCCTTAAACACTGAAGCTTTCTTT.

The chain is built from TRBV7-9 and TRBJ2-7, with a weak D call TRBD1 (6 bases). Trimming pared 5 bases from V and 2 bases from J, leaving 10 bases between. This CDR3 region has 13 residues. Per germline, CDR1 SEHNR and CDR2 FQNEAQ (reference sequence). In DNA, the CDR3 is TGTGCCAGCAGCATAACAGGGCCCTACGAGCAGTACTTC. Protein sequence: CASSITGPYEQYF.

V is TRBV5-1 and J is TRBJ2-7; 7 bases fit TRBD1. V was pared by 2 bases and J by 0 bases, with 8 bases of the junction left unmatched. This CDR3 contains 16 residues. Germline CDR1 SGHRS, CDR2 YFSETQ. CDR3 in DNA: TGCGCCAGCAGCTTTGATCCCGGACAGGTCTCCTACGAGCAGTACTTC. Its translation: CASSFDPGQVSYEQYF. The full variable domain, with the rest looked up from reference TRBV5-1 and TRBJ2-7, is KAGVTQTPRYLIKTRGQQVTLSCSPISGHRSVSWYQQTPGQGLQFLFEYFSETQRNKGNFPGRFSGRQFSNSRSEMNVSTLELGDSALYLCASSFDPGQVSYEQYFGPGTRLTVT.

This chain joins TRBV30 and TRBJ2-3; TRBD1 agrees at 7 bases. The CDR3 sequence is 16 residues long. Germline CDR1 and CDR2: GTSNPN and SVGIG (reference sequence). The V segment lost 1 base and the J segment 3 bases; nucleotides outside the gene matches: 10. CDR3 region: CAWSAPGTALTDTQYF. CDR3 bases: TGTGCCTGGAGTGCTCCCGGGACAGCCTTAACAGATACGCAGTATTTT.

The chain employs TRBV30 and TRBJ1-5; D remains unclear. The germline CDR1 and CDR2 sequences are GTSNPN and SVGIG (reference sequence). The CDR3 is 14 amino acids. Trimming took 3 bases from V and 1 from J, leaving 10 bases between them. The CDR3 DNA reads TGTGCCTGGAGGGGCTCCTGGAGCAATCAGCCCCAGCATTTT. Translating gives CAWRGSWSNQPQHF.

This sequence joins TRBV19 and TRBJ2-5, with 8 bases identical to TRBD1. The CDR3 is 14 residues long. The J segment lost 3 bases and the V segment lost 6 bases, leaving 6 bases of the junction unmatched. In germline, CDR1 is LNHDA, CDR2 SQIVND (reference sequence). This CDR3 is CASSGTGPKETQYF. In DNA, the CDR3 is TGTGCCAGTAGCGGGACAGGCCCGAAAGAGACCCAGTACTTC.

Comments on this clone: The DNA is omitted, as the CDR3 cannot be located on it reliably, and the CDR3 follows TCRdb's listing. This rearrangement joins TRBV12-1 to TRBJ2-7; TRBD2 is the table's D call, not checked against the DNA. TRBV12-1 is listed as a pseudogene. Both ends counted, the CDR3 spans 14 residues. The CDR3 spells CASSFAMGAYEQYF.

The chain links TRBV28 to TRBJ1-2, with D tentatively TRBD1 (6 bases). V was pared by 3 bases and J by 4 bases, with 12 bases between. In germline, CDR1 is MDHEN, CDR2 SYDVKM. The CDR3 covers 14 residues. This chain's CDR3 is CASSFGGSIYGYTF. The CDR3 region has the DNA TGTGCCAGCAGTTTTGGGGGCTCTATCTATGGCTACACCTTC.

This sequence joins TRBV30 and TRBJ2-1; possibly TRBD2 for D (5 bases). The CDR3 spans 12 residues. Germline V gene data show CDR1 as GTSNPN and CDR2 as SVGIG (reference sequence). CDR3 loop: CVGGLSYNEQFF. CDR3 DNA: TGTGTTGGTGGACTTTCCTACAATGAGCAGTTCTTC.

Comments on this clone: Distinct nucleotide sequences in the sample also encode this CDR3. The chain employs TRBV28 and TRBJ2-5; the match to TRBD1 covers 8 bases. This CDR3 has 14 amino acids. The V gene end was trimmed by 5 bases and the J gene end by 3 bases; junction bases not matched to a gene: 5. Germline assignment: CDR1 MDHEN and CDR2 SYDVKM. CDR3 loop: CASSPPGGEETQYF. Here the CDR3 DNA reads TGTGCCAGCAGTCCCCCAGGGGGCGAAGAGACCCAGTACTTC. The complete variable domain, with remaining parts taken from reference TRBV28 and TRBJ2-5, reads DVKVTQSSRYLVKRTGEKVFLECVQDMDHENMFWYRQDPGLGLRLIYFSYDVKMKEKGDIPEGYSVSREKKERFSLILESASTNQTSMYLCASSPPGGEETQYFGPGTRLLVL.

This clone was observed a few times. V is TRBV4-1 and J is TRBJ2-6; 7 bases agree with TRBD1. The CDR3 sequence is 20 residues long. The J segment lost 3 bases and the V segment lost 0 bases, leaving 14 bases of the junction unmatched. CDR1 and CDR2 (germline): MGHRA, YSYEKL. The CDR3 DNA reads TGCGCCAGCAGCCAAGATCCTTACCAGACAGGGACCTATGGGGCCAACGTCCTGACTTTC. Amino acid sequence: CASSQDPYQTGTYGANVLTF.

This sequence joins TRBV7-6 and TRBJ2-2, with 8 bases that match TRBD1. V dropped 8 bases and J dropped 4; count of bases not matched to a gene: 6. The CDR3 is 14 amino acids. From germline, CDR1 is SGHVS and CDR2 FNYEAQ. CDR3 sequence: CASSKTGATGELFF. The CDR3 DNA follows: TGTGCCAGCTCAAAGACAGGGGCCACCGGGGAGCTGTTTTTT. The variable domain in full, with the rest retrieved from reference TRBV7-6 and TRBJ2-2, is GAGVSQSPRYKVTKRGQDVALRCDPISGHVSLYWYRQALGQGPEFLTYFNYEAQQDKSGLPNDRFSAERPEGSISTLTIQRTEQRDSAMYRCASSKTGATGELFFGEGSRLTVL.

The V and J genes are TRBV6-1 and TRBJ2-5; TRBD2 matches 9 bases. With 4 bases clipped from V and 6 bases from J, the junction kept 6 bases outside the gene matches. CDR1 and CDR2 (germline): MNHNS, SASEGT. The CDR3 contains 14 residues. This CDR3 reads CASSGGTSIQTQYF. CDR3 nucleotides: TGTGCCAGCAGTGGAGGGACTAGCATACAGACCCAGTACTTC.

This clone was seen a single time. The chain joins TRBV7-2 to TRBJ2-7, with a tentative D call TRBD2 (6 bases). Trimming stripped 3 bases from V and 2 bases from J, with 11 bases between. The CDR3 consists of 14 residues. Germline CDR1 and CDR2: SGHTA and FQGNSA. The CDR3 protein is CASSFYRGTYEQYF. The CDR3 coding sequence is TGTGCCAGCAGCTTTTATCGGGGGACCTACGAGCAGTACTTC.

The chain couples TRBV4-3 to TRBJ1-4; tentatively, D is TRBD1 (5 bases). CDR3 length: 16 residues. V lost 0 bases and J lost 8, with 16 bases in between. Germline CDR1 and CDR2: LGHNA and YSLEER. CDR3 in amino acids: CASSQDRGSVGEKLFF. The CDR3 DNA sequence: TGCGCCAGCAGCCAAGATAGGGGCAGCGTGGGGGAAAAACTGTTTTTT.

This chain connects TRBV29-1 to TRBJ2-5; TRBD2 matches 8 bases. V was clipped by 1 base and J by 4 bases; unmatched bases: 8. CDR1 and CDR2 (germline): SQVTM, ANQGSEA. The CDR3 sequence is 15 residues long. CDR3 nucleotides: TGCAGCGTTGAAGTTGTTAGCGGGGAAAGAGAGACCCAGTACTTC. It is translated as CSVEVVSGERETQYF. Using reference TRBV29-1 and TRBJ2-5 for the parts outside the CDR3, the full variable domain is SAVISQKPSRDICQRGTSLTIQCQVDSQVTMMFWYRQQPGQSLTLIATANQGSEATYESGFVIDKFPISRPNLTFSTLTVSNMSPEDSSIYLCSVEVVSGERETQYFGPGTRLLVL.